Listed below are T cell receptor beta chains from one sample, sequenced in a study of blood T cell repertoires in COVID-19. The protocol was immunoSEQ multiplex PCR, while the TCRdb copy is restricted to in-frame clones and leaves out a portion. The table includes 110,000 to 150,000 clones, 80% to 85% detected once. Sequencing used peripheral blood. These TCRs come from a human donor in a cohort sampled during active COVID-19. Each CDR3 is given with its conserved first and last residue. The D gene is left open where the match is weak. Size values are once, few and many counts, or a class for expanded clones, and some rows have none.

>TRBJ2-2|NA|TRBV7-9|NA
CASSLAYSTGELFF
TGTGCCAGCAGCTTAGCCTATTCAACCGGGGAGCTGTTTTTT
>TRBJ2-2|NA|TRBV27|NA
CASGLLGTVSAGELFF
TGTGCCAGCGGACTACTAGGGACAGTCTCGGCCGGGGAGCTGTTTTTT
>TRBJ2-1|TRBD2|TRBV2|NA
CASSEALGGYEQFF
TGTGCCAGCAGTGAAGCGCTGGGGGGGTATGAGCAGTTCTTC
>TRBJ1-6|TRBD1|TRBV5-5|NA
CASSSTTGIYNSPLHF
TGTGCCAGCAGCTCGACGACAGGGATCTATAATTCACCCCTCCACTTT
>TRBJ2-2|NA|TRBV27|NA
CASSLGARSTGELFF
TGTGCCAGCAGTTTGGGGGCGCGGTCGACTGGGGAGCTGTTTTTT
>TRBJ2-7|TRBD2|TRBV5-1|NA
CASSPRGGSYEQYF
TGCGCCAGCAGCCCCCGGGGGGGGTCCTACGAGCAGTACTTC
>TRBJ1-5|NA|TRBV24-1|NA
CATSGGTNSNQPQHF
TGTGCCACCAGTGGGGGGACTAATAGCAATCAGCCCCAGCATTTT
>TRBJ2-5|NA|TRBV18|NA
CASSPPSVETQYF
TGTGCCAGCTCACCACCTAGTGTCGAGACCCAGTACTTC
>TRBJ1-4|NA|TRBV11-3|NA
CASSSQTGEKLFF
TGTGCCAGCAGCTCCCAAACAGGGGAAAAACTGTTTTTT
>TRBJ1-2|NA|TRBV28|many
CASSSAMDRNYGYTF
TGTGCCAGCAGTTCGGCCATGGACAGAAACTATGGCTACACCTTC
>TRBJ1-6|TRBD1|TRBV10-1|NA
CASSESPGQGTNSPLHF
TGCGCCAGCAGTGAGTCTCCGGGACAGGGGACAAATTCACCCCTCCACTTT
>TRBJ2-3|TRBD1|TRBV11-2|NA
CASSSSRDRGASTDTQYF
TGTGCCAGCAGCTCGTCCCGGGACAGGGGAGCTAGCACAGATACGCAGTATTTT
>TRBJ1-1|NA|TRBV21-1|NA
CASSKERVRGKAFF
TGTGCCAGCAGCAAAGAAAGGGTACGGGGGAAAGCTTTCTTT
>TRBJ1-2|NA|TRBV20-1|NA
CSASQVRREGYTF
TGCAGTGCTAGTCAGGTCAGGAGGGAAGGCTACACCTTC
>TRBJ2-1|TRBD1|TRBV7-2|NA
CASSSSDRVRNEQFF
TGTGCCAGCAGCTCCAGCGACAGGGTGAGGAATGAGCAGTTCTTC
>TRBJ1-3|NA|TRBV9|NA
CASSVGQSSGNTIYF
TGTGCCAGCAGCGTAGGACAGAGCTCTGGAAACACCATATATTTT
>TRBJ2-6|NA|TRBV19|NA
CASSITGGPSGANVLTF
TGTGCCAGTAGTATCACCGGGGGGCCGTCTGGGGCCAACGTCCTGACTTTC